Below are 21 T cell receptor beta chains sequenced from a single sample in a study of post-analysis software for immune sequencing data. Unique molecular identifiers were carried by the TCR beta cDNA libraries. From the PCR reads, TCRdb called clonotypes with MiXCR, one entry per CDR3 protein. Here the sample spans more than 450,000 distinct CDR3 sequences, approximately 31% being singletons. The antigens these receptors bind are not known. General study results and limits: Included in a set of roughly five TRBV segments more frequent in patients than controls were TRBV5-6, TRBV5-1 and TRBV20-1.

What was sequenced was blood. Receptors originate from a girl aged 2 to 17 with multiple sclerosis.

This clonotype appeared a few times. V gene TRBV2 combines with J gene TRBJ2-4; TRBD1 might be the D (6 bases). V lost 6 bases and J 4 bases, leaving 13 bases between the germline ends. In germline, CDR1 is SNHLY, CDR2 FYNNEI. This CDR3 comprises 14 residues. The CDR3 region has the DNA TGTGCCAGCAGACAGGGTAGAGAGAAAAACATTCAGTACTTC. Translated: CASRQGREKNIQYF.

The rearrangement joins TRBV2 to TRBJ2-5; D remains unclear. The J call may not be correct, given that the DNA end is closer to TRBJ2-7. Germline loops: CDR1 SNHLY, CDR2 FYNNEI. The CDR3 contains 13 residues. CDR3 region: CASSGIPDGEQYF. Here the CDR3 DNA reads TGTGCCAGCAGTGGTATTCCGGACGGCGAGCAGTACTTC.

CDR3 loop: CASSQEHTAKNNQPQHF. CDR3 bases: TGCGCCAGCAGCCAAGAACATACCGCGAAGAACAATCAGCCCCAGCATTTT. The rearrangement uses TRBV4-1 and TRBJ1-5; no clear D gene. This CDR3 spans 17 amino acids. The V gene's germline CDR1 is MGHRA and CDR2 YSYEKL. Between the trimmed V and J ends, which lost 0 bases and 3 bases, there was a span of 15 bases.

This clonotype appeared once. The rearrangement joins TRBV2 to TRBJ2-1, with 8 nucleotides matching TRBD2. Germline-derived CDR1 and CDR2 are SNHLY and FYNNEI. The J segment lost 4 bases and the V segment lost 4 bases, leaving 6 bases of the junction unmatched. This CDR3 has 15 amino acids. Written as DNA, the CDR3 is TGTGCCAGCAGTGTCACTAGCGGCCAATACAATGAGCAGTTCTTC. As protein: CASSVTSGQYNEQFF. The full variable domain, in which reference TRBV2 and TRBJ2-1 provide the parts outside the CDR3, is EPEVTQTPSHQVTQMGQEVILRCVPISNHLYFYWYRQILGQKVEFLVSFYNNEISEKSEIFDDQFSVERPDGSNFTLKIRSTKLEDSAMYFCASSVTSGQYNEQFFGPGTRLTVL.

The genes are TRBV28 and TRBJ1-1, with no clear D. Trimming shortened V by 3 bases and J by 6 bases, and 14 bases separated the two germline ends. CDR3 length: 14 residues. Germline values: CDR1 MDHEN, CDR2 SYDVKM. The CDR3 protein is CASSLLGRRAEAFF. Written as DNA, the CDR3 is TGTGCCAGCAGTTTGCTGGGTCGTCGAGCTGAAGCTTTCTTT.

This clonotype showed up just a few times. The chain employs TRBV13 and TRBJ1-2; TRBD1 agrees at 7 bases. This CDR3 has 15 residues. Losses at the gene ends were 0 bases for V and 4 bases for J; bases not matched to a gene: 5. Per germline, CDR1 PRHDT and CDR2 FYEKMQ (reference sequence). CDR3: CASSLGEGAVYGYTF. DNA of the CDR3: TGTGCCAGCAGCTTAGGCGAGGGGGCTGTCTATGGCTACACCTTC.

CDR3 sequence: CASSPGGWDNPRDTQYF. The CDR3 nucleotides are TGTGCCAGCAGCCCGGGGGGATGGGACAACCCCAGGGATACGCAGTATTTT. J is TRBJ2-3 and V is TRBV7-9, with a tentative D call TRBD2 (7 bases). CDR1 and CDR2 (germline): SEHNR, FQNEAQ (reference sequence). V was pared by 5 bases and J by 6 bases, with 24 bases between. The CDR3 contains 17 residues. Together with reference TRBV7-9 and TRBJ2-3, the CDR3 gives the full variable domain: DTGVSQNPRHKITKRGQNVTFRCDPISEHNRLYWYRQTLGQGPEFLTYFQNEAQLEKSRLLSDRFSAERPKGSFSTLEIQRTEQGDSAMYLCASSPGGWDNPRDTQYFGPGTRLTVL.

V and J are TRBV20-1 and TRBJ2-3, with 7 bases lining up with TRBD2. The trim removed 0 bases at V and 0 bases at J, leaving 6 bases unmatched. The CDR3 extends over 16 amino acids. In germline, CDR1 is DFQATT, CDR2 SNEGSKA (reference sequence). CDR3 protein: CSARDLTSLSTDTQYF. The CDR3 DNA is TGCAGTGCTAGAGACCTGACTAGCCTGAGCACAGATACGCAGTATTTT.

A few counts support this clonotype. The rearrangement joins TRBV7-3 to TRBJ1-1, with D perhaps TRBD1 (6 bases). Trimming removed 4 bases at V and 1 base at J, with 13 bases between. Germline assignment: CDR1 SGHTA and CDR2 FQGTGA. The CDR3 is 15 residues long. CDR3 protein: CASSSRGGANTEAFF. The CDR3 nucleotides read TGTGCCAGCAGCTCAAGGGGGGGGGCGAACACTGAAGCTTTCTTT.

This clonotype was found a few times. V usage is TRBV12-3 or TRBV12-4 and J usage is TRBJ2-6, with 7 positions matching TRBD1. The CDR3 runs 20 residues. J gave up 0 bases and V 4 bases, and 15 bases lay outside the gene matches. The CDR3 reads CASSSSLRGQEFSGANVLTF. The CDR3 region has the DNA TGTGCCAGCAGTTCTAGCCTGAGGGGGCAAGAATTCTCTGGGGCCAACGTCCTGACTTTC.

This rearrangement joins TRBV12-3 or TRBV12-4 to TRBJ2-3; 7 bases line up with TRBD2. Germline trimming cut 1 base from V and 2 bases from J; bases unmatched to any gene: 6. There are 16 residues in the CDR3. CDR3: CASSLGPAGTTDTQYF. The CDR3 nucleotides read TGTGCCAGCAGTTTAGGTCCAGCGGGAACCACAGATACGCAGTATTTT.

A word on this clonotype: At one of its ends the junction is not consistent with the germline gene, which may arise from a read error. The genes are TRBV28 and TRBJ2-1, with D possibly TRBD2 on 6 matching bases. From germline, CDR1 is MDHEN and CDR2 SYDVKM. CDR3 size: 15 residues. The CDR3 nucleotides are TGTGCCAGCACCATCGGGGGTAACCCTTACAATGAGCGGTTCTTC. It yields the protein CASTIGGNPYNERFF.

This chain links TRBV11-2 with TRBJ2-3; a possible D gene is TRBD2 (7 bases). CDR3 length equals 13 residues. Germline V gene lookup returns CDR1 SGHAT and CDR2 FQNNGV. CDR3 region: CSSGGAPEDTQYF. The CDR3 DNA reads TGTTCCTCGGGGGGCGCTCCGGAAGATACGCAGTATTTT.

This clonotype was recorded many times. The CDR3 loop reads CASSPIIPVETQYF. The CDR3, as DNA: TGTGCCAGCAGCCCTATCATCCCCGTCGAGACCCAGTACTTC. The gene calls are TRBV7-2 and TRBJ2-5, with D hard to call. Trimming stripped 5 bases from V and 5 bases from J, with 15 bases between. The CDR3 totals 14 residues. Per the germline V gene, CDR1 is SGHTA and CDR2 is FQGNSA.

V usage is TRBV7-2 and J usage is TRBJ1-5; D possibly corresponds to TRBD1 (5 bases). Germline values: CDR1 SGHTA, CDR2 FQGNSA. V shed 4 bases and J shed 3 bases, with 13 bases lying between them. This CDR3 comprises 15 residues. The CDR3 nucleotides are TGTGCCAGCAGCTCGGGACCCTATTTCAATCAGCCCCAGCATTTT. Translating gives CASSSGPYFNQPQHF.

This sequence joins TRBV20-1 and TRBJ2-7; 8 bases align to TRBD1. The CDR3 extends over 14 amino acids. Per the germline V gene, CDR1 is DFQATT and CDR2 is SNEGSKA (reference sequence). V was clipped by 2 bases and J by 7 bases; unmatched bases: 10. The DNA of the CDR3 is TGCAGTGCTAGACCTCGACAGGGGTGGTATGAGCAGTACTTC. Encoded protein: CSARPRQGWYEQYF.

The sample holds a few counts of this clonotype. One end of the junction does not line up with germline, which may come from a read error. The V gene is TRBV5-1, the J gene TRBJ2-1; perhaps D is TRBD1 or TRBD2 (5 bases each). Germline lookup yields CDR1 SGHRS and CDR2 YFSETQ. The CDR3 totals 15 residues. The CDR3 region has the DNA TGCGCCAGCAGCTTAAGCACAGGAACGGGAAATGGGCAGTTCTTC. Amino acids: CASSLSTGTGNGQFF.

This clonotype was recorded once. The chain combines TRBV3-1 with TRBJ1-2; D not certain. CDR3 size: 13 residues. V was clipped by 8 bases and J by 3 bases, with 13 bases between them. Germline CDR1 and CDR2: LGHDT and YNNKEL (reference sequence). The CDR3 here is CASSHGDDYGYTF. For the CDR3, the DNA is TGTGCCAGCTCACACGGGGATGACTATGGCTACACCTTC.

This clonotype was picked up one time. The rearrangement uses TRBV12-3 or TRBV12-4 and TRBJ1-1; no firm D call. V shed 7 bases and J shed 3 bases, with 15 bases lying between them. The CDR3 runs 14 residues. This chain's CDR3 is CASKNDGRYTEAFF. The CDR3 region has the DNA TGTGCCAGCAAGAACGACGGAAGGTACACTGAAGCTTTCTTT.

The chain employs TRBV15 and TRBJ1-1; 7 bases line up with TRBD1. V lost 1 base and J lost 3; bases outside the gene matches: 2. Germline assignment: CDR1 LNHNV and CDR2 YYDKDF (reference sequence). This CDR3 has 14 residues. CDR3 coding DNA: TGTGCCACCAGCAGAGGGACAGGTGACACTGAAGCTTTCTTT. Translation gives CATSRGTGDTEAFF.

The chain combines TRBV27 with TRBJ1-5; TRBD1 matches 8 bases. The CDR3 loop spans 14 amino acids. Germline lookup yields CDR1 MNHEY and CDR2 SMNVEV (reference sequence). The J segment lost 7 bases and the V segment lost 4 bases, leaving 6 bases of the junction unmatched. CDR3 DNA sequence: TGTGCCAGCAGTTCGGACAGGGTATACCAGCCCCAGCATTTT. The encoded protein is CASSSDRVYQPQHF.